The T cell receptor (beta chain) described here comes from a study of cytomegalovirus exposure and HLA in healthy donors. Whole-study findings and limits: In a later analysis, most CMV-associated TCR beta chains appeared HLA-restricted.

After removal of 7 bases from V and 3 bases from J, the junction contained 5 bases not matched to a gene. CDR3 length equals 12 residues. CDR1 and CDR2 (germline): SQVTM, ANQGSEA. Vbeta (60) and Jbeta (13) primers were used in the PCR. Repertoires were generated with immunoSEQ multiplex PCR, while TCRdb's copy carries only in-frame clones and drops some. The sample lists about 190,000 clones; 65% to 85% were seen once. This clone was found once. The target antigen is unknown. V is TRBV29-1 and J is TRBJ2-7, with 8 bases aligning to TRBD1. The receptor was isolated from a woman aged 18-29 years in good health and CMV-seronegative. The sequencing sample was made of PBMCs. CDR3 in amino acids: CSATTGVYEQYF. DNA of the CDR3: TGCAGCGCCACGACAGGGGTCTACGAGCAGTACTTC.